These 4 T cell receptor beta chains came from one sample sequenced in a study of OX40 agonist ivuxolimab in advanced cancers. Receptor amplification or capture employed the immunoSEQ multiplex PCR assay. TCRdb retrieved this table from immuneACCESS and kept in-frame rearrangements only. Not all clones are present; in checked studies, unresolved V genes account for under half, and no reason is known for the remainder. A total of around 40,000 clones appear in this sample, about 89% of them only once. The top ten clones comprise over 0.55% of the sample. This specimen was CD4+ or CD8+ T cells sorted from blood, taken in a trial of the OX40 agonist ivuxolimab. The receptor set was obtained from an adult with an advanced solid tumor such as melanoma, head and neck, liver or kidney cancer.

This clone was seen a single time. The rearrangement links TRBV11-2 to TRBJ2-5; no firm D call. V was cut by 5 bases and J by 3 bases, with 4 bases left in between. This CDR3 contains 11 residues. CDR1 is SGHAT and CDR2 is FQNNGV in the germline V gene. CDR3 DNA: TGTGCCAGCAGCCCCAAAGAGACCCAGTACTTC. This codes for CASSPKETQYF. The variable domain in full, completed from reference TRBV11-2 and TRBJ2-5, reads EAGVAQSPRYKIIEKRQSVAFWCNPISGHATLYWYQQILGQGPKLLIQFQNNGVVDDSQLPKDRFSAERLKGVDSTLKIQPAKLEDSAVYLCASSPKETQYFGPGTRLLVL.

This chain uses TRBV7-2 with TRBJ2-2; a weak D match, TRBD1 (5 bases). Trimming took 5 bases from V and 7 from J, leaving 20 bases between them. The CDR3 is 16 amino acids. Looked up from germline, CDR1 is SGHTA and CDR2 is FQGNSA. The CDR3 nucleotides are TGTGCCAGCAGCCGATCCAGACCGGTCGACAGCGGGGAGCTGTTTTTT. It translates to CASSRSRPVDSGELFF.

CDR3 sequence reads: CASSLTLRTESSYEQYF. Written as DNA, the CDR3 is TGTGCCAGCTCACTCACCCTGAGGACAGAGAGCTCCTACGAGCAGTACTTC. V usage is TRBV18 and J usage is TRBJ2-7; weak D call: TRBD1 (6 bases). The germline CDR1 and CDR2 sequences are KGHSH and LQKENI. CDR3 size: 17 residues. V dropped 4 bases and J dropped 0 bases, with 19 bases sitting between them. Full variable domain (missing parts from reference TRBV18 and TRBJ2-7): NAGVMQNPRHLVRRRGQEARLRCSPMKGHSHVYWYRQLPEEGLKFMVYLQKENIIDESGMPKERFSAEFPKEGPSILRIQQVVRGDSAAYFCASSLTLRTESSYEQYFGPGTRLTVT.

This sequence joins TRBV9 and TRBJ2-3; possibly TRBD1 or TRBD2 for D (6 bases each). The CDR3 contains 12 residues. Looked up from germline, CDR1 is SGDLS and CDR2 is YYNGEE. V lost 0 bases and J 12 bases, leaving 11 bases between the germline ends. The CDR3, as DNA: TGTGCCAGCAGCGTAGTTGGGGGGCCCCAGTATTTT. This codes for CASSVVGGPQYF.